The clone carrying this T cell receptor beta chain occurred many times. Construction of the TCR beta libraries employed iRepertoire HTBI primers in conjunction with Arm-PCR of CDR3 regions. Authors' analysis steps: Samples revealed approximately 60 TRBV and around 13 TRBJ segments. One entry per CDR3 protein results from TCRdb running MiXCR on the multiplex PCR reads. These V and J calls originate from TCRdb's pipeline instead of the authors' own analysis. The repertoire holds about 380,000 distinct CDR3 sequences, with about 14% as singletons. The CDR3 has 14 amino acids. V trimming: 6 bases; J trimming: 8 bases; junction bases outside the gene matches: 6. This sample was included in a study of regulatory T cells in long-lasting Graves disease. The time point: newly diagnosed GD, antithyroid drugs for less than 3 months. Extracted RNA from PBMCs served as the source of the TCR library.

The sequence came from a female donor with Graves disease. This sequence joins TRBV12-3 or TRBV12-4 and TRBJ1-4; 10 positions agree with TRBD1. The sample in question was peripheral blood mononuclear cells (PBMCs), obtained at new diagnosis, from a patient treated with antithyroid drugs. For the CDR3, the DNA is TGTGCCAGCAGCACCGGGACAGGGGAAGAAAAACTGTTTTTT. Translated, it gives CASSTGTGEEKLFF.